Listed here are 16 T cell receptor beta chains from one sample, sequenced in a study of blood T cells in healthy people across ages. Primed by a sample-barcoded 5' primer and a J-beta primer mix, a second PCR proceeded for 7 to 11 cycles. MiXCR, run by TCRdb on the 5' RACE reads, gives a single entry per CDR3 protein. The sample has approximately 1,000,000 distinct CDR3 sequences; 30% to 40% are singletons. Input material: blood. These receptors came from a man between 18 and 35 years old in good health.

The J gene is TRBJ1-1, the V gene TRBV6-6; D unresolved. The germline gives CDR1 MNHNY, CDR2 SVGAGI (reference sequence). V lost 5 bases, J lost 6 bases, and 10 bases lay in between. This CDR3 is built from 12 residues. The CDR3 DNA sequence: TGTGCCAGCAGTCATCGGGTCCCTGAAGCTTTCTTT. Translated: CASSHRVPEAFF.

Concerning this clonotype itself: One end of the junction does not line up with germline, which may come from a read error. The chain carries TRBV4-2 and TRBJ1-5, with unresolved D. CDR1 and CDR2 (germline): LGHNA, YNFKEQ. The CDR3 covers 17 residues. The CDR3 spells CVSSQDSRKDSNQPQHF. The CDR3 nucleotides are TGTGTCAGCAGCCAAGATTCGCGGAAAGATAGCAATCAGCCCCAGCATTTT.

This chain links TRBV6-5 with TRBJ1-1, with D maybe TRBD1 (6 bases). Per germline, CDR1 MNHEY and CDR2 SVGAGI. V lost 6 bases and J lost 2, with 13 bases in between. The CDR3 runs to 14 residues. This chain's CDR3 is CASRTGTPNTEAFF. The CDR3 DNA is TGTGCCAGCAGGACCGGGACACCCAACACTGAAGCTTTCTTT.

This clonotype was counted only a few times. This chain uses TRBV5-1 with TRBJ1-4, with 11 bases lining up with TRBD1. J lost 0 bases, V lost 4 bases, and 2 bases had no gene match. The CDR3 totals 16 residues. Germline CDR1 is SGHRS and CDR2 is YFSETQ. CDR3 DNA: TGCGCCAGCAGCGCGGGACAGGGGGCAACTAATGAAAAACTGTTTTTT. It translates to CASSAGQGATNEKLFF.

This clonotype has just a few counts. This chain uses TRBV7-2 with TRBJ1-2, with no clear D. Germline loops: CDR1 SGHTA, CDR2 FQGNSA. This CDR3 comprises 15 residues. V lost 1 base, J lost 0 bases, and 9 bases lay in between. CDR3 nucleotide sequence: TGTGCCAGCAGCTTAGAAGTCAGACCTAACTATGGCTACACCTTC. It is translated as CASSLEVRPNYGYTF.

This sequence joins TRBV7-2 and TRBJ2-4, with 7 bases that match TRBD1. The CDR3 runs to 18 residues. The germline CDR1 and CDR2 sequences are SGHTA and FQGNSA. J lost 3 bases, V lost 1 base, and 12 bases had no gene match. The CDR3 loop is CASSLGGVFRTGKNIQYF. The CDR3 DNA is TGTGCCAGCAGCTTAGGAGGGGTTTTTAGGACAGGCAAAAACATTCAGTACTTC.

The chain recombines TRBV7-3 with TRBJ1-2, with TRBD1 as a possible D gene (5 bases). The CDR3 contains 15 residues. The germline V gene has CDR1 SGHTA and CDR2 FQGTGA. V lost 5 bases and J 9 bases, leaving 22 bases between the germline ends. The CDR3 region is CASSPSGPTEGSYTF. DNA of the CDR3: TGTGCCAGCAGCCCTTCCGGACCGACTGAGGGGAGCTACACCTTC.

The rearrangement joins TRBV20-1 to TRBJ2-1; possibly TRBD1 for D (6 bases). CDR3 length: 15 amino acids. Trimming left V 1 base short and J 1 base short, with 11 bases between. The germline V gene encodes CDR1 DFQATT and CDR2 SNEGSKA (reference sequence). This CDR3 reads CSARVTGNSYNEQFF. In DNA, the CDR3 is TGCAGTGCTAGAGTCACAGGGAATTCCTACAATGAGCAGTTCTTC.

The gene calls are TRBV12-3 or TRBV12-4 and TRBJ2-3; 10 nucleotides agree with TRBD2. The V gene end was trimmed by 8 bases and the J gene end by 4 bases; junction bases not matched to a gene: 6. The CDR3 is made up of 14 amino acids. CDR3 loop: CASFSGGGPDTQYF. CDR3 sequence (DNA): TGTGCCAGCTTCAGCGGGGGGGGGCCAGATACGCAGTATTTT.

The genes are TRBV4-1 and TRBJ2-1; no clear D gene. The CDR3 consists of 13 residues. Germline CDR1 and CDR2: MGHRA and YSYEKL. Trimming left V 0 bases short and J 8 bases short, with 8 bases between. The CDR3 loop reads CASSQDGVYEQFF. In nucleotides, the CDR3 is TGCGCCAGCAGCCAAGATGGGGTCTATGAGCAGTTCTTC.

The genes are TRBV6-6 and TRBJ1-4, with 8 bases matching TRBD1. The CDR3 is 14 residues long. V lost 5 bases to trimming and J lost 7 bases; unmatched junction nucleotides: 6. CDR1 is MNHNY and CDR2 is SVGAGI in the germline V gene (reference sequence). CDR3 protein: CASSRSGGFEKLFF. The DNA of the CDR3 is TGTGCCAGCAGTCGATCAGGGGGCTTTGAAAAACTGTTTTTT.

The CDR3 spells CSVDRGGEGNGYTF. CDR3 DNA sequence: TGCAGCGTTGACAGGGGCGGTGAGGGCAATGGCTACACCTTC. V and J are TRBV29-1 and TRBJ1-2; D may be TRBD1 (6 bases). The CDR3 runs 14 residues. Germline CDR1 reads SQVTM; CDR2 reads ANQGSEA. Deletions cut 3 bases from V and 6 bases from J, with 17 bases between. The full variable domain, rest sourced from reference TRBV29-1 and TRBJ1-2, is SAVISQKPSRDICQRGTSLTIQCQVDSQVTMMFWYRQQPGQSLTLIATANQGSEATYESGFVIDKFPISRPNLTFSTLTVSNMSPEDSSIYLCSVDRGGEGNGYTFGSGTRLTVV.

This clonotype came up a few times. V gene TRBV6-2 or TRBV6-3 combines with J gene TRBJ2-1; D is unresolved. Near its end, the DNA agrees better with TRBJ2-7, so the J call may be wrong. Germline assignment: CDR1 MNHEY and CDR2 SVGEGT. CDR3 length equals 16 residues. CDR3 protein: CASSYSRQSSYNEQYF. CDR3 coding DNA: TGTGCCAGCAGTTACTCGAGGCAGAGTTCCTACAATGAGCAGTACTTC.

In this sample, this clonotype turned up a few times. The chain is built from TRBV29-1 and TRBJ1-2; 7 nucleotides agree with TRBD1. V dropped 6 bases and J dropped 3; count of bases not matched to a gene: 7. The CDR3 is 13 residues long. Looked up from germline, CDR1 is SQVTM and CDR2 is ANQGSEA. The CDR3 sequence: CSVRDSQDYGYTF. The CDR3 DNA follows: TGCAGCGTACGGGACAGCCAGGACTATGGCTACACCTTC.

This clonotype was seen a few times. V usage is TRBV20-1 and J usage is TRBJ2-1, with D possibly being TRBD1 or TRBD2 (5 bases each). This CDR3 is built from 14 residues. Trimming removed 7 bases at V and 7 bases at J, with 20 bases between. Per the germline V gene, CDR1 is DFQATT and CDR2 is SNEGSKA (reference sequence). CDR3 sequence reads: CSGRRGQWGNEQFF. In nucleotides, the CDR3 is TGCAGTGGGAGAAGAGGGCAGTGGGGGAATGAGCAGTTCTTC.

The gene calls are TRBV5-1 and TRBJ1-2; a possible D gene is TRBD1 (5 bases). The V gene lost 4 bases and the J gene lost 7 bases, with 14 bases spanning the gap. The CDR3 extends over 13 amino acids. Germline V gives CDR1 SGHRS, CDR2 YFSETQ. The CDR3 here is CASSPGATGGYTF. In DNA, the CDR3 is TGCGCCAGCAGCCCCGGGGCTACCGGTGGCTACACCTTC.